This T cell receptor beta chain was found in a study of CD8+ T cells in alopecia areata. Study details: Each of the treated patients was given oral tofacitinib, 5 to 10 mg twice daily, for moderate-to-severe alopecia areata.

Study-level points and caveats: Patients shared TCRs less clearly than mice did, possibly for HLA-related reasons.

Treatment of the sample: oral pan-JAK inhibitor, 5-10 mg twice daily. In each case, RNA was isolated and then reverse transcribed into cDNA as the sequencing template. Sequencing used immunoSEQ multiplex PCR; TCRdb keeps in-frame clones, though not all of them. The sample consists of 200,000 or so clones, around two fifths of them appearing once. On this clone: Its antigen is not known.

The ends were cut back, 6 bases at V and 1 base at J, with 12 bases in the middle. The CDR3 contains 14 residues. Looked up from germline, CDR1 is MNHEY and CDR2 is SVGAGI. Sequencing used CD4+ T cells sorted from blood, obtained between weeks 30 and 35, from a patient treated with tofacitinib. The sequence was collected from a human donor with alopecia areata. The chain couples TRBV6-5 to TRBJ1-1; tentatively, D is TRBD1 (6 bases). CDR3 sequence (DNA): TGTGCCAGCAGGGCGGGACAACAGAACACTGAAGCTTTCTTT. Translated, it gives CASRAGQQNTEAFF.